This T cell receptor beta chain was identified in a study of Graves' ophthalmopathy and Graves' hyperthyroidism. Findings and limits, study-wide: Detection in blood was also observed for most expanded thyroid clonotypes above 0.001 frequency.

With regard to this clonotype: Its antigen remains unknown.

Researchers took RNA transcripts and amplified TCR beta CDR3 regions from them. The first round was an RT-PCR with HTBI primers, and the second round was a multiplex PCR. TCRdb passed the multiplex PCR reads through MiXCR, listing each CDR3 protein once. Found here are about 39,000 distinct CDR3 sequences, about 50% of them singletons; the top ten hold 20% to 30%. Aged 18 to 65, the patients with hyperthyroidism had under 2 months' duration and were newly diagnosed. Exclusion covered patients with other autoimmune diseases or uncontrolled infections (as well as pregnancy or lactation). CDR3 size: 12 residues. CDR1 SGHVS and CDR2 FNYEAQ come from the germline V gene. J gave up 7 bases and V 9 bases, and 5 bases lay outside the gene matches.

The sequence derives from an adult woman with stable Graves' hyperthyroidism. The rearrangement joins TRBV7-6 to TRBJ2-7; 11 nucleotides line up with TRBD2. The sequencing input was peripheral blood. The CDR3 DNA follows: TGTGCCAGTAGCGGGAGGGCCGGGGAGCAGTACTTC. It codes for CASSGRAGEQYF.